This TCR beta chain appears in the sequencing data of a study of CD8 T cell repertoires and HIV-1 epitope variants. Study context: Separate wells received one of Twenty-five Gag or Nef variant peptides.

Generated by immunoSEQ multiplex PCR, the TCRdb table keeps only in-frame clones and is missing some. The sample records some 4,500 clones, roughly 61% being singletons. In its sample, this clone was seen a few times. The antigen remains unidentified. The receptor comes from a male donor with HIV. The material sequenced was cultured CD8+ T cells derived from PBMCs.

CDR3 sequence (DNA): TGTGCCAGCAGCCACAGGGAGGCCAATTCACCCCTCCACTTT. Its protein product is CASSHREANSPLHF. The gene calls are TRBV5-4 and TRBJ1-6; D may be TRBD1 (6 bases). Per the germline V gene, CDR1 is SGHNT and CDR2 is YYREEE (reference sequence). The CDR3 is 14 amino acids. V was cut by 4 bases and J by 7 bases, with 12 bases left in between.